One sample yielded the 18 T cell receptor beta chains listed below, sequenced in a study of shared clonotypes between healthy human individuals. The assay was immunoSEQ multiplex PCR, and TCRdb's table has in-frame clones only and misses some. This table holds about 2.4 million clones, approximately 94% found once. What was sequenced was naive CD4+ T cells from PBMCs. Sample subset: CD45RA+ positively selected. These receptors originate from a man younger than 35 in good health. Some clones in this sample may be carry-over from other donors' samples.

This sequence joins TRBV28 and TRBJ2-7, with TRBD1 identical over 7 bases. Per germline, CDR1 MDHEN and CDR2 SYDVKM. The CDR3 is 14 amino acids. The V segment lost 4 bases and the J segment 3 bases; nucleotides outside the gene matches: 6. This CDR3 reads CASSWTGSGYEQYF. In DNA, the CDR3 is TGTGCCAGCAGTTGGACAGGTTCGGGCTACGAGCAGTACTTC. The full variable domain, its missing parts supplied by reference TRBV28 and TRBJ2-7, is DVKVTQSSRYLVKRTGEKVFLECVQDMDHENMFWYRQDPGLGLRLIYFSYDVKMKEKGDIPEGYSVSREKKERFSLILESASTNQTSMYLCASSWTGSGYEQYFGPGTRLTVT.

The V and J genes are TRBV7-9 and TRBJ2-2, with D perhaps matching TRBD1 or TRBD2 (6 bases each). CDR3 length: 12 amino acids. Trimming removed 6 bases at V and 6 bases at J, with 8 bases between. CDR1 and CDR2 from the germline V gene are SEHNR and FQNEAQ (reference sequence). The CDR3 region is CASRGGSGELFF. The DNA for the CDR3 is TGTGCCAGCAGAGGGGGGTCCGGGGAGCTGTTTTTT. The variable domain in full, with the rest retrieved from reference TRBV7-9 and TRBJ2-2, is DTGVSQNPRHKITKRGQNVTFRCDPISEHNRLYWYRQTLGQGPEFLTYFQNEAQLEKSRLLSDRFSAERPKGSFSTLEIQRTEQGDSAMYLCASRGGSGELFFGEGSRLTVL.

Turning to this clone: This CDR3 is also generated by other DNA sequences in the sample. CDR3 bases: TGCGCCAGCAGCTTGGCGGGGTCTGGGGCCAACGTCCTGACTTTC. Encoded protein: CASSLAGSGANVLTF. V gene TRBV5-1 combines with J gene TRBJ2-6; D is possibly TRBD2 (5 bases). There are 15 residues in the CDR3. V lost 0 bases and J 1 base, leaving 5 bases between the germline ends. In germline, CDR1 is SGHRS, CDR2 YFSETQ. Variable domain in full (rest from reference TRBV5-1 and TRBJ2-6): KAGVTQTPRYLIKTRGQQVTLSCSPISGHRSVSWYQQTPGQGLQFLFEYFSETQRNKGNFPGRFSGRQFSNSRSEMNVSTLELGDSALYLCASSLAGSGANVLTFGAGSRLTVL.

Notes on this clone: One end of the junction varies from germline; a read error may be responsible. The V call is TRBV29-1, the J call TRBJ2-7, with D possibly TRBD1 on 6 matching bases. The CDR3 contains 13 residues. Germline V lookup: CDR1 SQVTM, CDR2 ANQGSEA. This chain's CDR3 is CSGEQGPSYEQYF. CDR3 coding DNA: TGCAGCGGTGAACAGGGTCCTTCCTACGAGCAGTACTTC.

The chain recombines TRBV11-2 with TRBJ1-1, with 7 bases aligning to TRBD1. CDR1 is SGHAT and CDR2 is FQNNGV in the germline V gene. The CDR3 loop spans 15 amino acids. Losses at the gene ends were 1 base for V and 1 base for J; bases not matched to a gene: 3. For the CDR3, the DNA is TGTGCCAGCAGCTTAGTACAGGGGAGGAACACTGAAGCTTTCTTT. Translation gives CASSLVQGRNTEAFF.

The V and J genes are TRBV5-1 and TRBJ1-1; 7 nucleotides agree with TRBD1. CDR1 is SGHRS and CDR2 is YFSETQ in the germline V gene. CDR3 length: 13 amino acids. V lost 7 bases to trimming and J lost 5 bases; unmatched junction nucleotides: 8. The CDR3 is CASLGQGVTEAFF. CDR3 coding DNA: TGCGCCAGCCTGGGTCAGGGGGTTACTGAAGCTTTCTTT.

This chain uses TRBV5-1 with TRBJ2-2; 8 nucleotides agree with TRBD1. In germline, CDR1 is SGHRS, CDR2 YFSETQ. J lost 4 bases, V lost 2 bases, and 7 bases had no gene match. The CDR3 sequence is 16 residues long. The CDR3 region has the DNA TGCGCCAGCAGCTTCGACGGACAGGGAGGCACCGGGGAGCTGTTTTTT. It specifies CASSFDGQGGTGELFF.

As concerns this clone: The sample has other DNA sequences that encode this CDR3 too. The gene calls are TRBV19 and TRBJ1-5; D is ambiguous. Trimming removed 2 bases at V and 0 bases at J, with 5 bases between. The germline gives CDR1 LNHDA, CDR2 SQIVND (reference sequence). This CDR3 comprises 14 residues. The CDR3 nucleotides are TGTGCCAGTAGTATACAGGATAGCAATCAGCCCCAGCATTTT. It encodes CASSIQDSNQPQHF. Full variable domain (rest looked up from reference TRBV19 and TRBJ1-5): DGGITQSPKYLFRKEGQNVTLSCEQNLNHDAMYWYRQDPGQGLRLIYYSQIVNDFQKGDIAEGYSVSREKKESFPLTVTSAQKNPTAFYLCASSIQDSNQPQHFGDGTRLSIL.

This chain joins TRBV14 and TRBJ2-5; no firm D call. Germline-derived CDR1 and CDR2 are SGHDN and FVKESK. V was clipped by 2 bases and J by 7 bases, with 8 bases between them. CDR3 size: 12 residues. The CDR3 loop reads CASSQSSRTQYF. The CDR3 nucleotides read TGTGCCAGCAGCCAATCCTCTCGGACCCAGTACTTC.

The gene calls are TRBV6-1 and TRBJ2-3; TRBD1 matches at 7 bases. Unmatched junction bases numbered 5, after V lost 4 bases and J lost 4 bases. Germline-derived CDR1 and CDR2 are MNHNS and SASEGT. The CDR3 is 14 amino acids. CDR3 coding DNA: TGTGCCAGCAGTGGACAGGGTCCCCCAGATACGCAGTATTTT. Protein: CASSGQGPPDTQYF.

The rearrangement links TRBV5-4 to TRBJ2-7, with D perhaps TRBD1 (6 bases). The CDR3 runs to 11 residues. CDR1 SGHNT and CDR2 YYREEE come from the germline V gene (reference sequence). V was pared by 9 bases and J by 3 bases, with 10 bases between. The chain's CDR3 is CATVQGYEQYF. DNA for the CDR3: TGTGCCACCGTACAGGGCTACGAGCAGTACTTC.

The J gene is TRBJ1-3, the V gene TRBV18; TRBD1 matches at 8 bases. The CDR3 runs 15 residues. Unmatched junction bases numbered 3, after V lost 3 bases and J lost 2 bases. Per germline, CDR1 KGHSH and CDR2 LQKENI. CDR3 bases: TGTGCCAGCTCACCGACAGGGGAAGCTGGAAACACCATATATTTT. Its translation is CASSPTGEAGNTIYF.

The V call is TRBV18, the J call TRBJ2-7; D possibly corresponds to TRBD1 (6 bases). The CDR3 contains 17 residues. Germline V gene data show CDR1 as KGHSH and CDR2 as LQKENI. Trimming pared 1 base from V and 2 bases from J, leaving 18 bases between. CDR3 sequence: CASSPLPPTGSAYEQYF. The CDR3 region has the DNA TGTGCCAGCTCACCACTTCCACCCACAGGGTCTGCCTACGAGCAGTACTTC.

The rearrangement uses TRBV5-1 and TRBJ1-3; 7 bases align to TRBD1. Germline V CDR1 and CDR2: SGHRS, YFSETQ. Trimming removed 3 bases from V and 4 bases from J; junction bases left unmatched: 10. The CDR3 contains 16 residues. CDR3 amino acids: CASSSTGASIGNTIYF. CDR3 in DNA: TGCGCCAGCAGCTCTACAGGGGCCTCAATCGGAAACACCATATATTTT. Looking up the rest from reference TRBV5-1 and TRBJ1-3 gives the full variable domain: KAGVTQTPRYLIKTRGQQVTLSCSPISGHRSVSWYQQTPGQGLQFLFEYFSETQRNKGNFPGRFSGRQFSNSRSEMNVSTLELGDSALYLCASSSTGASIGNTIYFGEGSWLTVV.

CDR3 in DNA: TGTGCCACCAGCAGAGGGCAGGGTGTGGGCTACACCTTC. This codes for CATSRGQGVGYTF. This rearrangement joins TRBV15 to TRBJ1-2; D is perhaps TRBD1 (5 bases). The germline V gene encodes CDR1 LNHNV and CDR2 YYDKDF (reference sequence). The CDR3 loop spans 13 amino acids. Trimming shortened V by 1 base and J by 8 bases, and 11 bases separated the two germline ends.

The chain uses TRBV5-1 and TRBJ2-5; TRBD1 aligns across 9 bases. Trimming at V came to 4 bases and at J to 1 base, leaving 8 bases not matched to a gene. The CDR3 has 16 residues. Germline V gene lookup returns CDR1 SGHRS and CDR2 YFSETQ. CDR3 nucleotide sequence: TGCGCCAGCAGCCCATCCGGGACAGGGACCCAAGAGACCCAGTACTTC. Translating gives CASSPSGTGTQETQYF.

The CDR3 DNA reads as TGTGCCAGCAGTGAAGCGGGGACAGCCTATAATTCACCCCTCCACTTT. It yields the protein CASSEAGTAYNSPLHF. This chain connects TRBV6-1 to TRBJ1-6, with 7 bases matching TRBD1. Germline loops: CDR1 MNHNS, CDR2 SASEGT. After removal of 0 bases from V and 2 bases from J, the junction contained 1 base not matched to a gene. The CDR3 is 16 amino acids.

The genes are TRBV20-1 and TRBJ2-7; D not resolved. V gave up 5 bases and J gave up 9 bases, with 14 bases separating them. The germline gives CDR1 DFQATT, CDR2 SNEGSKA (reference sequence). This CDR3 contains 11 residues. The CDR3 DNA follows: TGCAGTGCTCCGAGAACCTCATCGCAGTACTTC. Translating gives CSAPRTSSQYF.